A selection of T cell receptor beta chains follows, all from one sample in a study of shared clonotypes between healthy human individuals. Assay: immunoSEQ multiplex PCR; the TCRdb copy retains only in-frame clones and omits some. The sample contains about 2.1 million clones, 90% to 95% of which appear only once. The specimen sequenced was naive CD8+ T cells from PBMCs. The source of these receptors is a man between 18 and 35 years old in good health. Some clones in this sample may be carry-over from other donors' samples. CDR3s include the opening cysteine and the closing phenylalanine or tryptophan.

V: TRBV7-9; J: TRBJ2-3; length: 15; CDR3: CASSRPLGTADTQYF
V: TRBV7-9; J: TRBJ2-7; length: 15; CDR3: CASSSRDRSPYEQYF
V: TRBV5-6; J: TRBJ1-2; length: 15; CDR3: CASSPGTGANYGYTF
V: TRBV7-9; J: TRBJ2-7; length: 14; CDR3: CASSPLRAPGWKYF
V: TRBV7-9; J: TRBJ2-7; length: 15; CDR3: CASSLAWEGNYEQYF
V: TRBV9; J: TRBJ2-5; length: 13; CDR3: CASSAGYQETQYF
V: TRBV10-3; J: TRBJ2-7; length: 13; CDR3: CAITDSQGYEQYF
V: TRBV10-1; J: TRBJ2-5; length: 14; CDR3: CASSESLVGETQYF
V: TRBV5-1; J: TRBJ2-1; length: 15; CDR3: CASSFSRQGEGEQFF
V: TRBV29-1; J: TRBJ2-5; length: 15; CDR3: CSVEEGKREEETQYF
V: TRBV6-5; J: TRBJ2-2; length: 15; CDR3: CASSYPAGVAGELFF
V: TRBV13; J: TRBJ2-1; length: 16; CDR3: CASSSRTSEQYNEQFF
V: TRBV30; J: TRBJ2-4; length: 13; CDR3: CACLQVAKNIQYF
V: TRBV6-5; J: TRBJ2-1; length: 15; CDR3: CASRFFWGRDNEQFF
V: TRBV29-1; J: TRBJ2-7; length: 12; CDR3: CSVPDGAYEQYF
V: TRBV5-6; J: TRBJ2-7; length: 17; CDR3: CASSLGLAGDFSYEQYF
V: TRBV7-9; J: TRBJ1-2; length: 15; CDR3: CASSLSTGFGYGYTF
V: TRBV19; J: TRBJ2-3; length: 16; CDR3: CASSPYGLAGTDTQYF
V: TRBV6-5; J: TRBJ2-1; length: 16; CDR3: CASSYLSGSTYNEQFF
V: TRBV6-5; J: TRBJ1-5; length: 14; CDR3: CASRPTDSNQPQHF
V: TRBV27; J: TRBJ2-1; length: 16; CDR3: CASSSAAGEVYNEQFF
V: TRBV6-5; J: TRBJ2-3; length: 15; CDR3: CASSGSPGGADTQYF
V: TRBV9; J: TRBJ2-3; length: 15; CDR3: CASSQESPFTDTQYF
V: TRBV29-1; J: TRBJ2-7; length: 12; CDR3: CSVEGPGVEQYF
V: TRBV10-3; J: TRBJ2-3; length: 15; CDR3: CAISEDREATDTQYF
V: TRBV5-4; J: TRBJ1-2; length: 15; CDR3: CASSGFRGGTYGYTF
V: TRBV28; J: TRBJ1-4; length: 16; CDR3: CASSRPRGATNEKLFF
V: TRBV4-1; J: TRBJ2-3; length: 16; CDR3: CASSSSIQRATDTQYF
V: TRBV27; J: TRBJ2-7; length: 13; CDR3: CASSLGSRYEQYF
V: TRBV5-5; J: TRBJ2-7; length: 17; CDR3: CASSQKQGPIVPYEQYF
V: TRBV27; J: TRBJ2-5; length: 11; CDR3: CASGPQETQYF
V: TRBV9; J: TRBJ2-3; length: 17; CDR3: CASSGSGLAGVGDTQYF
V: TRBV27; J: TRBJ2-3; length: 15; CDR3: CASSFGARGGDTQYF
V: TRBV19; J: TRBJ2-3; length: 13; CDR3: CASSGSRSDTQYF
V: TRBV27; J: TRBJ2-1; length: 15; CDR3: CASSLKMGHLNEQFF
V: TRBV15; J: TRBJ1-4; length: 14; CDR3: CATSRSDGYEKLFF
V: TRBV7-9; J: TRBJ2-7; length: 14; CDR3: CASSLGPPHEEQYF
V: TRBV4-1; J: TRBJ2-7; length: 17; CDR3: CASSQDPGGPSSYEQYF
V: TRBV9; J: TRBJ2-1; length: 23; CDR3: CASSATPDSRGMSPSAIYNEQFF